This T cell receptor (beta chain) was recovered during a study of OX40 agonist ivuxolimab in advanced cancers. Notes on the study in general: Average numbers of expanded clones were greater in CD8+ T cells than in CD4+.

To note about this clone: Its antigen is unidentified.

The repertoire was sequenced with immunoSEQ multiplex PCR; TCRdb's copy has only in-frame clones and lacks some. There are around 63,000 clones in the sample; approximately 90% occur only once, and approximately 10% lies in the top ten. The V and J ends lost 1 base and 4 bases respectively, with 10 bases between them. The CDR3 length is 14 residues. CDR1 and CDR2 (germline): MDHEN, SYDVKM. V and J are TRBV28 and TRBJ1-1, with D possibly TRBD1 on 5 matching bases. This receptor was taken from an adult with an advanced solid tumor such as melanoma, head and neck, liver or kidney cancer. Sequences were derived from CD4+ or CD8+ T cells sorted from blood, sampled in a trial of the OX40 agonist ivuxolimab. The CDR3 spells CASSLYQGFTEAFF. In nucleotides, the CDR3 is TGTGCCAGCAGTTTATATCAGGGTTTCACTGAAGCTTTCTTT.